Following are 27 T cell receptor beta chains from one sample sequenced in a study of cytomegalovirus exposure and HLA in healthy donors. 60 Vbeta and 13 Jbeta primers were used in PCR. The repertoire was sequenced with immunoSEQ multiplex PCR; TCRdb's copy has only in-frame clones and lacks some. The top ten clones hold about 1.9% of a sample with about 220,000 clones, more than 65% of them seen once. The sequenced sample was PBMCs. These TCRs come from a woman aged 25-40 years in good health and CMV-seronegative.

This clone was observed a few times. V usage is TRBV18 and J usage is TRBJ2-7; 7 bases are shared with TRBD1. Germline CDR1 and CDR2: KGHSH and LQKENI. The V and J ends lost 3 bases and 1 base, in that order; junction bases with no gene match: 12. This CDR3 has 17 residues. CDR3 coding DNA: TGTGCCAGCTCACCGACGTGGGGACAGAAAAGGTCCTACGAGCAGTACTTC. Amino acids: CASSPTWGQKRSYEQYF.

The CDR3 sequence is CASSLQGTEAFF. The CDR3 DNA is TGTGCCAGCAGTTTACAGGGCACTGAAGCTTTCTTT. The J gene is TRBJ1-1, the V gene TRBV2; D may be TRBD1 (6 bases). The CDR3 extends over 12 amino acids. Trimming removed 5 bases from V and 4 bases from J, with 8 bases in between. Germline CDR1 reads SNHLY; CDR2 reads FYNNEI.

This clone was found a few times. The chain recombines TRBV27 with TRBJ2-3; TRBD2 matches at 8 bases. Trimming removed 3 bases from V and 0 bases from J; junction bases left unmatched: 2. CDR3 length: 15 residues. Germline loops: CDR1 MNHEY, CDR2 SMNVEV (reference sequence). The CDR3 is CASSLGLDSTDTQYF. The CDR3 bases are TGTGCCAGCAGTTTGGGACTAGATAGCACAGATACGCAGTATTTT.

V usage is TRBV27 and J usage is TRBJ2-1, with D perhaps matching TRBD1 (5 bases). Trimming removed 2 bases at V and 2 bases at J, with 10 bases between. The germline CDR1 and CDR2 sequences are MNHEY and SMNVEV (reference sequence). The CDR3 runs to 15 residues. The CDR3 reads CASSLGQGAYNEQFF. As DNA, the CDR3 is TGTGCCAGCAGTTTAGGGCAGGGTGCCTACAATGAGCAGTTCTTC.

The V and J genes are TRBV19 and TRBJ2-5; 9 nucleotides agree with TRBD2. Germline V gene lookup returns CDR1 LNHDA and CDR2 SQIVND (reference sequence). J gave up 7 bases and V 3 bases, and 15 bases lay outside the gene matches. CDR3 length: 17 amino acids. The CDR3 spells CASSMDPSGTGGGTQYF. The CDR3 nucleotides are TGTGCCAGTAGTATGGATCCTAGCGGGACCGGCGGTGGGACCCAGTACTTC. The full variable domain, in which reference TRBV19 and TRBJ2-5 provide the parts outside the CDR3, is DGGITQSPKYLFRKEGQNVTLSCEQNLNHDAMYWYRQDPGQGLRLIYYSQIVNDFQKGDIAEGYSVSREKKESFPLTVTSAQKNPTAFYLCASSMDPSGTGGGTQYFGPGTRLLVL.

The V gene is TRBV14, the J gene TRBJ2-3; D gene uncertain. Per germline, CDR1 SGHDN and CDR2 FVKESK. V was shortened by 0 bases and J by 6 bases, with 7 bases between the two germline ends. The CDR3 is 13 residues long. The chain's CDR3 is CASSQDLIDTQYF. The CDR3 region has the DNA TGTGCCAGCAGCCAAGATTTAATTGATACGCAGTATTTT. Full variable domain (outside the CDR3, taken from reference TRBV14 and TRBJ2-3): EAGVTQFPSHSVIEKGQTVTLRCDPISGHDNLYWYRRVMGKEIKFLLHFVKESKQDESGMPNNRFLAERTGGTYSTLKVQPAELEDSGVYFCASSQDLIDTQYFGPGTRLTVL.

V usage is TRBV5-4 and J usage is TRBJ1-4, with 8 positions matching TRBD1. Unmatched junction bases numbered 14, after V lost 4 bases and J lost 3 bases. This CDR3 comprises 18 residues. Looked up from germline, CDR1 is SGHNT and CDR2 is YYREEE (reference sequence). DNA of the CDR3: TGTGCCAGCAGCCAAGATCGGGAGATGGGACAGGCTAATGAAAAACTGTTTTTT. As protein: CASSQDREMGQANEKLFF.

The chain combines TRBV11-3 with TRBJ2-2; TRBD1 might be the D (6 bases). The germline V gene has CDR1 SGHNT and CDR2 YENEEA. Trimming took off 4 bases at V and 5 bases at J, with 11 bases between the two ends. The CDR3 is 14 residues long. The CDR3 protein is CASSSTGSTGELFF. In DNA, the CDR3 is TGTGCCAGCAGCTCAACAGGGTCAACCGGGGAGCTGTTTTTT.

This chain uses TRBV19 with TRBJ2-2; maybe TRBD2 (5 bases). Looked up from germline, CDR1 is LNHDA and CDR2 is SQIVND (reference sequence). V was shortened by 9 bases and J by 6 bases, with 14 bases between the two germline ends. This CDR3 contains 13 residues. The chain's CDR3 is CASTGITSGELFF. CDR3 nucleotides: TGTGCCAGCACGGGAATTACTTCCGGGGAGCTGTTTTTT.

This clone was seen a handful of times. This probably arose from a read error, given a far larger clone one base away. Other nucleotide sequences in the sample specify the same CDR3. This chain links TRBV5-6 with TRBJ1-2; TRBD1 aligns across 9 bases. Per germline, CDR1 SGHDT and CDR2 YYEEEE. The V and J ends lost 1 base and 9 bases, in that order; junction bases with no gene match: 13. The CDR3 is 16 residues long. CDR3 in DNA: TGTGCCAGCAGCTTGAGGAGCACAGGGGGCTCGTTTCGCTACACCTTC. Translating it yields CASSLRSTGGSFRYTF.

This clone has only a few counts. The chain employs TRBV6-1 and TRBJ2-7, with TRBD2 identical over 8 bases. Losses at the gene ends were 5 bases for V and 12 bases for J; bases not matched to a gene: 9. CDR1 MNHNS and CDR2 SASEGT come from the germline V gene. There are 12 residues in the CDR3. CDR3: CASSLNSGVGYF. Written as DNA, the CDR3 is TGTGCCAGCAGTTTGAATAGCGGGGTTGGGTACTTC.

The CDR3 is CASRDDRSSGIQETQYF. Written as DNA, the CDR3 is TGTGCCAGCAGAGACGACAGGTCTAGCGGAATCCAAGAGACCCAGTACTTC. The rearrangement uses TRBV2 and TRBJ2-5, with D maybe TRBD2 (7 bases). This CDR3 is built from 17 residues. Germline CDR1 is SNHLY and CDR2 is FYNNEI. Trimming cost V 6 bases and J 1 base, with 21 bases left between them.

Details on this clone: At one of its ends the junction is not consistent with the germline gene, which may arise from a read error. The V call is TRBV7-9, the J call TRBJ2-5, with D possibly matching TRBD2 (6 bases). Per the germline V gene, CDR1 is SEHNR and CDR2 is FQNEAQ (reference sequence). The CDR3 runs to 15 residues. As DNA, the CDR3 is TGTTCCAGCAGCTTATTGAGAGGGGCGGGGGAGACCCAGTACTTC. Translated: CSSSLLRGAGETQYF.

This clone came up once. The V call is TRBV19, the J call TRBJ2-3; no firm D call. This CDR3 is built from 13 residues. V was clipped by 5 bases and J by 2 bases, with 8 bases between them. Per the germline V gene, CDR1 is LNHDA and CDR2 is SQIVND (reference sequence). Here the CDR3 DNA reads TGTGCCAGTAGTCTTCAGGACACAGATACGCAGTATTTT. It encodes CASSLQDTDTQYF.

Details on this clone: The same CDR3 is also encoded by other DNA sequences in this sample. The rearrangement uses TRBV2 and TRBJ1-1; 8 nucleotides line up with TRBD1. Trimming removed 5 bases from V and 5 bases from J; junction bases left unmatched: 4. This CDR3 has 13 amino acids. Germline CDR1 reads SNHLY; CDR2 reads FYNNEI. The CDR3 nucleotides read TGTGCCAGCAGTCTACAGGGGGGGACTGAAGCTTTCTTT. Amino acids: CASSLQGGTEAFF.

The genes are TRBV4-1 and TRBJ2-1, with 7 nucleotides matching TRBD1. The CDR3 extends over 16 amino acids. Trimming took 3 bases from V and 4 from J; bases not matched to a gene: 9. The germline CDR1 and CDR2 sequences are MGHRA and YSYEKL. This CDR3 reads CASSQPGTARYNEQFF. Written as DNA, the CDR3 is TGCGCCAGCAGCCAGCCCGGGACAGCTAGGTACAATGAGCAGTTCTTC.

The V call is TRBV5-4, the J call TRBJ1-2, with D perhaps TRBD1 (5 bases). There are 12 residues in the CDR3. Germline V gives CDR1 SGHNT, CDR2 YYREEE (reference sequence). Trimming removed 2 bases from V and 8 bases from J, with 10 bases in between. CDR3 sequence reads: CASSLGEGGYTF. The DNA of the CDR3 is TGTGCCAGCAGCTTAGGGGAAGGAGGCTACACCTTC.

V usage is TRBV2 and J usage is TRBJ1-5; D is undetermined. The CDR3 extends over 17 amino acids. Trimming left V 2 bases short and J 3 bases short, with 17 bases between. Per germline, CDR1 SNHLY and CDR2 FYNNEI. CDR3 sequence (DNA): TGTGCCAGCAGTGAAAGTGCCGCCAAACGAGACAATCAGCCCCAGCATTTT. Residues: CASSESAAKRDNQPQHF.

The CDR3 sequence is CASSRTGTGGAKDEQYF. CDR3 in DNA: TGCGCCAGCAGTCGAACCGGGACAGGGGGTGCAAAGGACGAGCAGTACTTC. This sequence joins TRBV5-1 and TRBJ2-7; 11 nucleotides align to TRBD1. V dropped 5 bases and J dropped 5; count of bases not matched to a gene: 15. The CDR3 sequence is 17 residues long. CDR1 SGHRS and CDR2 YFSETQ come from the germline V gene.

The genes are TRBV9 and TRBJ1-1, with D possibly TRBD1 on 6 matching bases. CDR3 length: 13 amino acids. V dropped 3 bases and J dropped 4 bases, with 10 bases sitting between them. Per the germline V gene, CDR1 is SGDLS and CDR2 is YYNGEE. CDR3 in amino acids: CASSGGPGTEAFF. Here the CDR3 DNA reads TGTGCCAGCAGCGGGGGGCCTGGCACTGAAGCTTTCTTT.

This chain joins TRBV5-1 and TRBJ2-5; D might be TRBD2 (6 bases). In germline, CDR1 is SGHRS, CDR2 YFSETQ. The CDR3 is made up of 14 amino acids. V was shortened by 3 bases and J by 2 bases, with 11 bases between the two germline ends. CDR3 amino acids: CASSSGLNQETQYF. The CDR3 nucleotides read TGCGCCAGCAGCTCTGGACTAAATCAAGAGACCCAGTACTTC.

The chain employs TRBV30 and TRBJ1-3; D not resolved. V was shortened by 7 bases and J by 0 bases, with 16 bases between the two germline ends. The length of the CDR3 is 15 residues. CDR1 is GTSNPN, CDR2 SVGIG, per germline (reference sequence). Here the CDR3 reads CASSPGLDSGNTIYF. In DNA, the CDR3 is TGTGCCTCGTCCCCGGGTTTGGACTCTGGAAACACCATATATTTT. Full variable domain (rest looked up from reference TRBV30 and TRBJ1-3): SQTIHQWPATLVQPVGSPLSLECTVEGTSNPNLYWYRQAAGRGLQLLFYSVGIGQISSEVPQNLSASRPQDRQFILSSKKLLLSDSGFYLCASSPGLDSGNTIYFGEGSWLTVV.

The V and J genes are TRBV2 and TRBJ1-4; D may be TRBD1 (5 bases). The germline V gene encodes CDR1 SNHLY and CDR2 FYNNEI. This CDR3 is built from 15 residues. Trimming removed 6 bases at V and 0 bases at J, with 11 bases between. The CDR3 region has the DNA TGTGCCAGCAGCCGACAGACCGCAACTAATGAAAAACTGTTTTTT. This gives the protein CASSRQTATNEKLFF.

Note on this clone: Other DNA sequences in this specimen translate into the identical CDR3. The rearrangement joins TRBV6-5 to TRBJ1-1, with D perhaps matching TRBD1 (6 bases). Between the trimmed V and J ends, which lost 2 bases and 1 base, there was a span of 14 bases. Germline V lookup: CDR1 MNHEY, CDR2 SVGAGI. This CDR3 is 16 amino acids long. The DNA of the CDR3 is TGTGCCAGCAGTTACGGAGGGGGGGCGACGAACACTGAAGCTTTCTTT. Its protein is CASSYGGGATNTEAFF.

The V call is TRBV7-9, the J call TRBJ2-7, with D tentatively TRBD1 (6 bases). Germline CDR1 reads SEHNR; CDR2 reads FQNEAQ (reference sequence). The CDR3 extends over 14 amino acids. The V gene lost 8 bases and the J gene lost 2 bases, with 16 bases spanning the gap. CDR3 sequence reads: CASSGGRGTYEQYF. The CDR3 nucleotides read TGTGCCAGCTCGGGTGGCAGGGGCACCTACGAGCAGTACTTC.

J is TRBJ2-7 and V is TRBV6-1, with D possibly matching TRBD2 (5 bases). Germline-derived CDR1 and CDR2 are MNHNS and SASEGT. Trimming cost V 2 bases and J 0 bases, with 11 bases left between them. The CDR3 length is 15 residues. The CDR3 loop is CASSEPGGSSYEQYF. The CDR3 DNA follows: TGTGCCAGCAGTGAACCGGGTGGGAGCTCCTACGAGCAGTACTTC.

J is TRBJ2-2 and V is TRBV10-2; D gene unclear. The germline CDR1 and CDR2 sequences are WSHSY and SAAADI. This CDR3 has 14 residues. The V end was cut by 2 bases, the J end by 5 bases, with 9 bases between. CDR3 sequence (DNA): TGCGCCAGCAGTGAGAGCCGCGAAACCGGGGAGCTGTTTTTT. Its protein is CASSESRETGELFF.